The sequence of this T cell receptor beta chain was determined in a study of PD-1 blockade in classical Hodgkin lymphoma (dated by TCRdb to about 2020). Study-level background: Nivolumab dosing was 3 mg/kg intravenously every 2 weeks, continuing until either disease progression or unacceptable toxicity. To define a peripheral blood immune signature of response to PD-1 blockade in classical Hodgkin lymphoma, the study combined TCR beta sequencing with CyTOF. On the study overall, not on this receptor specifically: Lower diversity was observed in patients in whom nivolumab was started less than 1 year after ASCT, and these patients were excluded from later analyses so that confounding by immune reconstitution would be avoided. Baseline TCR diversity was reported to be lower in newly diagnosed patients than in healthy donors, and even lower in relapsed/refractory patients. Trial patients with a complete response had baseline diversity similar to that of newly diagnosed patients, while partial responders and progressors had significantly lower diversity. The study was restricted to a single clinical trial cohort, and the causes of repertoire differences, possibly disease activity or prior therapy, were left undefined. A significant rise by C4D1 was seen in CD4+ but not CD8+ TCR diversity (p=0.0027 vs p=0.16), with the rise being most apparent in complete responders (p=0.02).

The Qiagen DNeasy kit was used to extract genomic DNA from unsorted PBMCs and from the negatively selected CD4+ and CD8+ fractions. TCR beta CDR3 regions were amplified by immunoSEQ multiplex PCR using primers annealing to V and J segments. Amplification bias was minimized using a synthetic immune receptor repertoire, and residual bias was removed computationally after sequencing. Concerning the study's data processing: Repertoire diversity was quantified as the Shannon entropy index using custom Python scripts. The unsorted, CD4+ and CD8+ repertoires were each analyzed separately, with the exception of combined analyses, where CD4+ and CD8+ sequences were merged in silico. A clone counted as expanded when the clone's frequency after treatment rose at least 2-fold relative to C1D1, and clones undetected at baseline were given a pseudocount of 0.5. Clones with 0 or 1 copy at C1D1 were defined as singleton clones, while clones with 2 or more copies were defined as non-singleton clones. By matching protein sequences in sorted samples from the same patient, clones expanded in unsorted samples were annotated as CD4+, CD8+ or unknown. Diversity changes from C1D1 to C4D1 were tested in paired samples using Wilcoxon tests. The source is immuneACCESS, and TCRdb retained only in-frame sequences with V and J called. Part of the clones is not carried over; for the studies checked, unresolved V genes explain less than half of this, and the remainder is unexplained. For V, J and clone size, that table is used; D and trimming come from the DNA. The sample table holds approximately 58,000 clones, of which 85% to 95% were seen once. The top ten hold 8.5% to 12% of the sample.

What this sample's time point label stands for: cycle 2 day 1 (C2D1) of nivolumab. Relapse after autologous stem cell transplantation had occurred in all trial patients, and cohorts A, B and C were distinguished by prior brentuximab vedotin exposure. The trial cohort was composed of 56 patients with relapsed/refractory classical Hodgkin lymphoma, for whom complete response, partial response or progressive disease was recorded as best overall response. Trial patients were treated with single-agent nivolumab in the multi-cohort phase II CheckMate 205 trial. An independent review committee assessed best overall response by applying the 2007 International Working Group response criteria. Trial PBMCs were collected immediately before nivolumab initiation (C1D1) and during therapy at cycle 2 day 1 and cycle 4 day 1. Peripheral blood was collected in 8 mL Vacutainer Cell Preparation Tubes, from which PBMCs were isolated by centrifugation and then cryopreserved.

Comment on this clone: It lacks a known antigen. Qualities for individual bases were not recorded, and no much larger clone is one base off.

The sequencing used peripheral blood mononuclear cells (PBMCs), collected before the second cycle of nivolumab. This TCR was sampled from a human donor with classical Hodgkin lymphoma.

The DNA reads TGTGCCAGCAGCTTGGACAGGGACACAGATACGCAGTATTTT. Its translation reads: CASSLDRDTDTQYF. The sequence is built from TRBV5-5 and TRBJ2-3; perhaps TRBD1 is the D gene, with 6 bases matching. V drops 0 bases and J drops 2 bases, leaving 7 bases in between. Per the germline V gene (reference sequence), SGHKS is the CDR1 and YYEKEE is the CDR2. From the cysteine up to the phenylalanine, the CDR3 has a length of 14 residues. Of the read, only the CDR3 DNA is kept; its 42 bases are in frame from base 1.